This entry lists 17 T cell receptor beta chains sequenced from one sample in a study of T cell responses to AZD1222 COVID-19 vaccine. Assay used: immunoSEQ multiplex PCR; TCRdb lists only in-frame clones, some missing. The data hold about 42,000 clones, with roughly 88% observed a single time. Source: peripheral blood, taken 28 days after the second AZD1222 dose. The receptors originated from an adult who received the AZD1222 COVID-19 vaccine.

The rearrangement uses TRBV18 and TRBJ2-7; weak D call: TRBD1 (6 bases). V gave up 3 bases and J gave up 3 bases, with 18 bases separating them. CDR1 and CDR2 from the germline V gene are KGHSH and LQKENI. This CDR3 comprises 16 residues. As DNA, the CDR3 is TGTGCCAGCTCACCCGCGACGGGACACCAGGACTACGAGCAGTACTTC. Translated: CASSPATGHQDYEQYF.

The CDR3 coding sequence is TGTGCCAGCAGCTTAGGAGGCGCGGCCACCTTC. Protein product: CASSLGGAATF. The J gene is TRBJ1-2, the V gene TRBV11-3; no definite D call. The CDR3 is 11 amino acids. Germline V gene sequence: CDR1 SGHNT, CDR2 YENEEA. Trimming pared 1 base from V and 13 bases from J, leaving 10 bases between.

V and J are TRBV19 and TRBJ2-2; a possible D gene is TRBD1 (5 bases). Trimming stripped 8 bases from V and 1 base from J, with 17 bases between. Germline CDR1 and CDR2: LNHDA and SQIVND (reference sequence). The CDR3 is 16 amino acids. CDR3 nucleotides: TGTGCCAGTTTCCCTATGTGGGGCCGGAACACCGGGGAGCTGTTTTTT. It yields the protein CASFPMWGRNTGELFF.

This chain connects TRBV11-3 to TRBJ2-2; 7 positions agree with TRBD2. The CDR3 contains 15 residues. Germline V gene data show CDR1 as SGHNT and CDR2 as YENEEA. The V segment lost 5 bases and the J segment 0 bases; nucleotides outside the gene matches: 3. The chain's CDR3 is CASSGGSTNTGELFF. Here the CDR3 DNA reads TGTGCCAGCAGCGGCGGGAGTACGAACACCGGGGAGCTGTTTTTT.

V usage is TRBV12-3 or TRBV12-4 and J usage is TRBJ2-3; 9 bases match TRBD2. The CDR3 has 12 residues. Trimming removed 8 bases from V and 11 bases from J; junction bases left unmatched: 8. The CDR3 region is CASRPTSGGQYF. The CDR3 nucleotides are TGTGCCAGCCGCCCGACTAGCGGAGGGCAGTATTTT.

The chain joins TRBV3-1 (or the pseudogene TRBV3-2) to TRBJ2-1; no clear D gene. This CDR3 comprises 12 residues. Germline loops: CDR1 LGHDT, CDR2 YNNKEL (reference sequence). Trimming pared 3 bases from V and 7 bases from J, leaving 7 bases between. Here the CDR3 DNA reads TGTGCCAGCAGCCACATGGAGAATGAGCAGTTCTTC. Protein: CASSHMENEQFF.

This chain connects TRBV5-1 to TRBJ2-7, with 7 bases matching TRBD1. Germline V gives CDR1 SGHRS, CDR2 YFSETQ. This CDR3 contains 13 residues. The ends lost 8 bases at V and 7 bases at J; junction bases unmatched: 12. The CDR3 region has the DNA TGCGCCAGTTCACAGGGGCCCGTAGTAGAGCAGTACTTC. Protein product: CASSQGPVVEQYF. Variable domain in full (rest from reference TRBV5-1 and TRBJ2-7): KAGVTQTPRYLIKTRGQQVTLSCSPISGHRSVSWYQQTPGQGLQFLFEYFSETQRNKGNFPGRFSGRQFSNSRSEMNVSTLELGDSALYLCASSQGPVVEQYFGPGTRLTVT.

V usage is TRBV7-9 and J usage is TRBJ2-2, with D possibly matching TRBD1 (7 bases). There are 16 residues in the CDR3. Germline CDR1 SEHNR, CDR2 FQNEAQ (reference sequence). Trimming left V 7 bases short and J 4 bases short, with 19 bases between. The CDR3 DNA sequence: TGTGCCAGCACCCCTCAGGGGGGCGCTGGCACCGGGGAGCTGTTTTTT. Translated, it gives CASTPQGGAGTGELFF. Full variable domain (outside the CDR3, taken from reference TRBV7-9 and TRBJ2-2): DTGVSQNPRHKITKRGQNVTFRCDPISEHNRLYWYRQTLGQGPEFLTYFQNEAQLEKSRLLSDRFSAERPKGSFSTLEIQRTEQGDSAMYLCASTPQGGAGTGELFFGEGSRLTVL.

With respect to this clone: A read error may account for a junction end that differs from germline. The chain has TRBV7-9 and TRBJ2-1; possible D gene TRBD2, 6 bases. Germline V CDR1 and CDR2: SEHNR, FQNEAQ (reference sequence). This CDR3 spans 10 amino acids. CDR3 amino acids: CRWDFNEQFF. CDR3 DNA: TGCCGTTGGGACTTCAATGAGCAGTTCTTC.

This chain uses TRBV18 with TRBJ2-2; D uncertain. V was clipped by 0 bases and J by 1 base, with 3 bases between them. The CDR3 contains 14 residues. Germline CDR1 and CDR2: KGHSH and LQKENI. The CDR3 coding sequence is TGTGCCAGCTCACCACCCTTGAACACCGGGGAGCTGTTTTTT. Its protein product is CASSPPLNTGELFF.

The chain uses TRBV2 and TRBJ2-5; D is unclear. Germline V gene sequence: CDR1 SNHLY, CDR2 FYNNEI. V lost 8 bases to trimming and J lost 0 bases, with 4 bases between them. The CDR3 length is 11 residues. The CDR3: CASGYQETQYF. The CDR3 DNA reads as TGTGCCAGCGGGTACCAAGAGACCCAGTACTTC.

This rearrangement joins TRBV20-1 to TRBJ2-5; a possible D gene is TRBD1 (6 bases). From germline, CDR1 is DFQATT and CDR2 SNEGSKA (reference sequence). V was pared by 3 bases and J by 1 base, with 12 bases between. CDR3 length equals 14 residues. The CDR3 spells CSASAGDLQETQYF. Written as DNA, the CDR3 is TGCAGTGCTAGTGCAGGGGACCTCCAAGAGACCCAGTACTTC.

The chain combines TRBV20-1 with TRBJ1-2; D not certain. V shed 3 bases and J shed 3 bases, with 14 bases lying between them. CDR1 DFQATT and CDR2 SNEGSKA come from the germline V gene (reference sequence). The CDR3 has 14 residues. The CDR3 DNA is TGCAGTGCTAGTTCGGGGAAGGGAGACTATGGCTACACCTTC. It translates to CSASSGKGDYGYTF.

This clone was recorded only once. The V gene is TRBV6-5, the J gene TRBJ1-6, with D perhaps matching TRBD1 (5 bases). CDR3 length: 15 amino acids. The ends were cut back, 0 bases at V and 7 bases at J, with 10 bases in the middle. Germline values: CDR1 MNHEY, CDR2 SVGAGI. CDR3 residues: CASSYSAGRNSPLHF. In DNA, the CDR3 is TGTGCCAGCAGTTACTCGGCAGGGAGGAATTCACCCCTCCACTTT.

The gene calls are TRBV28 and TRBJ2-1, with TRBD1 identical over 9 bases. V dropped 6 bases and J dropped 8; count of bases not matched to a gene: 11. Germline CDR1 MDHEN, CDR2 SYDVKM. The CDR3 contains 15 residues. The CDR3 reads CASRALQGAKDEQFF. As DNA, the CDR3 is TGTGCCAGCAGGGCCCTACAGGGGGCTAAGGATGAGCAGTTCTTC.

This chain uses TRBV4-2 with TRBJ2-7; tentatively, D is TRBD2 (5 bases). CDR3 length equals 14 residues. Looked up from germline, CDR1 is LGHNA and CDR2 is YNFKEQ. The V gene lost 0 bases and the J gene lost 9 bases, with 15 bases spanning the gap. The CDR3 nucleotides are TGTGCCAGCAGCCAAGATCGGCTAGCAAAAGGGCAGTACTTC. This codes for CASSQDRLAKGQYF.

V gene TRBV6-6 combines with J gene TRBJ2-5; 8 nucleotides agree with TRBD2. With 2 bases clipped from V and 5 bases from J, the junction kept 7 bases outside the gene matches. Germline V gives CDR1 MNHNY, CDR2 SVGAGI (reference sequence). This CDR3 is built from 15 residues. In DNA form, the CDR3 reads TGTGCCAGCAGTTACCAAGGACTAGCAAGTGAGACCCAGTACTTC. It translates to CASSYQGLASETQYF.